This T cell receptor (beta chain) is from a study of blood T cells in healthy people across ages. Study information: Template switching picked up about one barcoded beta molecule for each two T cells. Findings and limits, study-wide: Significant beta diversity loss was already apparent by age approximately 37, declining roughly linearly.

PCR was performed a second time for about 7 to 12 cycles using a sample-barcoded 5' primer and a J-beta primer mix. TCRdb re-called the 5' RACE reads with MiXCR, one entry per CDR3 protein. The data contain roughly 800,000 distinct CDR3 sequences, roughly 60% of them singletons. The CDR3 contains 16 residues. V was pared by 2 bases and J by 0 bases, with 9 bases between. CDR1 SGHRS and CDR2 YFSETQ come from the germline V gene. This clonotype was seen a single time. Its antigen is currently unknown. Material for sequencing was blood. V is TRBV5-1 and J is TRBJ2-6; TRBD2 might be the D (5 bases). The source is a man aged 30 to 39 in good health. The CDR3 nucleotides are TGCGCCAGCAGCTTTTATGAGGGCTCTGGGGCCAACGTCCTGACTTTC. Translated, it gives CASSFYEGSGANVLTF.